Listed here are 13 T cell receptor beta chains from one sample, sequenced in a study of beta chain features in type 1 diabetes. Investigators reverse transcribed all isolated RNA, so they sequenced expressed TCRB transcripts. The protocol was immunoSEQ multiplex PCR, while the TCRdb copy is restricted to in-frame clones and leaves out a portion. The table shows approximately 14,000 clones, with approximately 64% occurring only once. The antigens these receptors bind are not known. Whole-study results and caveats: There was a moderate but significant shortening of TCRB CDR3s in all four CD4+ subsets of Type 1 diabetes patients.

Sequenced: stem cell memory CD4+ T cells from blood. The receptors originated from a woman younger than 30 with type 1 diabetes.

The chain links TRBV5-1 to TRBJ1-2, with D perhaps matching TRBD1 (5 bases). The CDR3 extends over 12 amino acids. Germline CDR1 and CDR2: SGHRS and YFSETQ. V gave up 4 bases and J gave up 9 bases, with 13 bases separating them. CDR3 loop: CASSVPGDSYTF. The CDR3 DNA is TGCGCCAGCAGCGTCCCGGGGGATAGCTACACCTTC.

In its sample, this clone was seen a few times. The chain links TRBV5-6 to TRBJ2-5; 8 bases line up with TRBD2. This CDR3 contains 15 residues. The germline gives CDR1 SGHDT, CDR2 YYEEEE. Trimming took 4 bases from V and 1 from J; bases not matched to a gene: 6. The CDR3 DNA follows: TGTGCCAGCAGCCTGGCGGGGGGCTCCCAAGAGACCCAGTACTTC. It codes for CASSLAGGSQETQYF.

This chain links TRBV7-9 with TRBJ1-2; 10 nucleotides align to TRBD1. CDR1 and CDR2 from the germline V gene are SEHNR and FQNEAQ (reference sequence). After removal of 5 bases from V and 3 bases from J, the junction contained 3 bases not matched to a gene. CDR3 length: 14 amino acids. CDR3 in DNA: TGTGCCAGCAGCCCCGGGACAGGGGACTATGGCTACACCTTC. Protein sequence: CASSPGTGDYGYTF.

This clone was recorded only once. The chain employs TRBV19 and TRBJ1-2; the D is unclear. This CDR3 is 13 amino acids long. Germline V gives CDR1 LNHDA, CDR2 SQIVND (reference sequence). Trimming cost V 7 bases and J 4 bases, with 13 bases left between them. CDR3 sequence: CASTPGRGYGYTF. The CDR3 nucleotides read TGTGCCAGTACCCCAGGACGGGGCTATGGCTACACCTTC. The variable domain in full, completed from reference TRBV19 and TRBJ1-2, reads DGGITQSPKYLFRKEGQNVTLSCEQNLNHDAMYWYRQDPGQGLRLIYYSQIVNDFQKGDIAEGYSVSREKKESFPLTVTSAQKNPTAFYLCASTPGRGYGYTFGSGTRLTVV.

The chain joins TRBV15 to TRBJ2-2; unclear D gene. Trimming took off 0 bases at V and 5 bases at J, with 16 bases between the two ends. Germline CDR1 is LNHNV and CDR2 is YYDKDF (reference sequence). The CDR3 runs 17 residues. DNA of the CDR3: TGTGCCACCAGCAGAGATCTGAGAGAAACGTGGACCGGGGAGCTGTTTTTT. Encoded protein: CATSRDLRETWTGELFF.

This chain connects TRBV7-2 to TRBJ2-1; 8 bases line up with TRBD2. Germline loops: CDR1 SGHTA, CDR2 FQGNSA. J gave up 5 bases and V 2 bases, and 5 bases lay outside the gene matches. This CDR3 spans 15 amino acids. CDR3 sequence reads: CASSLTGGANNEQFF. CDR3 sequence (DNA): TGTGCCAGCAGCTTAACCGGGGGGGCGAACAATGAGCAGTTCTTC.

This chain links TRBV6-9 with TRBJ2-5; D might be TRBD2 (6 bases). This CDR3 has 15 residues. V lost 11 bases and J lost 9, with 28 bases in between. CDR1 is MNHGY, CDR2 SVAAGI, per germline. The CDR3 DNA reads as TGTGCCGGCCCGGCGGAGGGGACTCAGGGTTGGGCCCAGTACTTC. It yields the protein CAGPAEGTQGWAQYF.

The J gene is TRBJ2-5, the V gene TRBV5-4, with D perhaps TRBD2 (6 bases). CDR1 and CDR2 from the germline V gene are SGHNT and YYREEE (reference sequence). CDR3 length: 11 amino acids. The CDR3 is CQAGNQETQYF. CDR3 coding DNA: TGTCAAGCGGGTAACCAAGAGACCCAGTACTTC.

V gene TRBV7-7 combines with J gene TRBJ2-3; 8 bases map to TRBD1. Germline-derived CDR1 and CDR2 are SSHAT and FNYEAQ (reference sequence). Losses at the gene ends were 5 bases for V and 2 bases for J; bases not matched to a gene: 9. The CDR3 sequence is 16 residues long. The CDR3 protein is CASSPGRDRFTDTQYF. CDR3 DNA: TGTGCCAGCAGCCCCGGGCGGGACAGGTTCACAGATACGCAGTATTTT.

The chain carries TRBV2 and TRBJ1-1; TRBD1 matches at 7 bases. The ends lost 5 bases at V and 5 bases at J; junction bases unmatched: 8. The germline gives CDR1 SNHLY, CDR2 FYNNEI. The CDR3 extends over 14 amino acids. The CDR3 region has the DNA TGTGCCAGCAGTCCTATGGACAGGTGGACTGAAGCTTTCTTT. Its protein is CASSPMDRWTEAFF.

This chain joins TRBV29-1 and TRBJ1-1; D possibly corresponds to TRBD1 (5 bases). The CDR3 has 12 residues. Germline CDR1 is SQVTM and CDR2 is ANQGSEA. The V end was cut by 3 bases, the J end by 0 bases, with 5 bases between. The CDR3 nucleotides are TGCAGCGTTGACAGGGTGAACACTGAAGCTTTCTTT. This translates into CSVDRVNTEAFF.

This chain joins TRBV5-4 and TRBJ2-1, with a possible D match to TRBD1 (5 bases). Trimming removed 0 bases at V and 8 bases at J, with 6 bases between. Germline-derived CDR1 and CDR2 are SGHNT and YYREEE (reference sequence). This CDR3 region has 12 residues. The CDR3 protein is CASSLVGDEQFF. CDR3 nucleotides: TGTGCCAGCAGCTTGGTAGGGGATGAGCAGTTCTTC.

V and J are TRBV7-2 and TRBJ2-1; D is possibly TRBD2 (7 bases). There are 15 residues in the CDR3. V lost 2 bases to trimming and J lost 3 bases, with 11 bases between them. Germline CDR1 and CDR2: SGHTA and FQGNSA. The CDR3, as DNA: TGTGCCAGCAGCTTAAGGGGGGGCTTCTACAATGAGCAGTTCTTC. This translates into CASSLRGGFYNEQFF.